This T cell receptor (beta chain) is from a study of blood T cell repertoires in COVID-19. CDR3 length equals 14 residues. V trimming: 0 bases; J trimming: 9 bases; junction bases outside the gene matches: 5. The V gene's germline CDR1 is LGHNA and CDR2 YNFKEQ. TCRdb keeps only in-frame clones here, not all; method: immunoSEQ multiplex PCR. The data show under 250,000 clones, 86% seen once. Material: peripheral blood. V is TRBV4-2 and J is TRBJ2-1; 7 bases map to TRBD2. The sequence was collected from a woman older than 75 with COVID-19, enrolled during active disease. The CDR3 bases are TGTGCCAGCAGCCAAGATCCTCGGGGGGTTGAGCAGTTCTTC. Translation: CASSQDPRGVEQFF.